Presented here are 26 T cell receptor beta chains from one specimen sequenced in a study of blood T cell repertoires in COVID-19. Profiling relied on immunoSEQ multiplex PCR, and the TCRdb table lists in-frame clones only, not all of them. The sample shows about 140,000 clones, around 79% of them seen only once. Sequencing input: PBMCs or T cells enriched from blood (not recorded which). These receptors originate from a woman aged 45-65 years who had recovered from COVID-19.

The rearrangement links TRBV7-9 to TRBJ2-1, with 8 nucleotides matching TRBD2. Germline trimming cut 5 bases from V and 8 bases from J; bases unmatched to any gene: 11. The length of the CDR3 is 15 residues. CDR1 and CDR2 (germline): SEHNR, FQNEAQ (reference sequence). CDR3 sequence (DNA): TGTGCCAGCAGCCCCCCTAGCGGGTACGGGTATGAGCAGTTCTTC. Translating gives CASSPPSGYGYEQFF.

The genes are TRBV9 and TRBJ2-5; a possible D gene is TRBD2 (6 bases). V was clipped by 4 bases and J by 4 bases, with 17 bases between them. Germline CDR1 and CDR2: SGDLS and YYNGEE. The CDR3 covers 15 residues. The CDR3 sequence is CASSQLALGGETQYF. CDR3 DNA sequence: TGTGCCAGCAGCCAGCTAGCTCTGGGAGGAGAGACCCAGTACTTC.

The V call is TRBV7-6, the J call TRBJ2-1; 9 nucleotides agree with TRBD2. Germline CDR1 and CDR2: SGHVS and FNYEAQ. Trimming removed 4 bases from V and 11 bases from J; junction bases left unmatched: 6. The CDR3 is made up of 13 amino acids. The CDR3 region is CASSSQREAKQFF. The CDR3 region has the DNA TGTGCCAGCAGCTCACAGCGGGAGGCTAAGCAGTTCTTC.

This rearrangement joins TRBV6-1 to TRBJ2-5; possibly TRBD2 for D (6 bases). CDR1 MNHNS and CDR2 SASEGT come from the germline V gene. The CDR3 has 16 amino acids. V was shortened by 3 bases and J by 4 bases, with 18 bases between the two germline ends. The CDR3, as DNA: TGTGCCAGCAGTGAGTTCGAGGGGACCGGGGGAGAGACCCAGTACTTC. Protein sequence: CASSEFEGTGGETQYF.

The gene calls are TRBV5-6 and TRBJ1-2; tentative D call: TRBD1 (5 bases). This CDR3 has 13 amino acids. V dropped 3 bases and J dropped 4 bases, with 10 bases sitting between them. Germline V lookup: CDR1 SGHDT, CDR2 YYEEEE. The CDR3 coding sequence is TGTGCCAGCAGCTATGGGGGGAGCTATGGCTACACCTTC. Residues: CASSYGGSYGYTF.

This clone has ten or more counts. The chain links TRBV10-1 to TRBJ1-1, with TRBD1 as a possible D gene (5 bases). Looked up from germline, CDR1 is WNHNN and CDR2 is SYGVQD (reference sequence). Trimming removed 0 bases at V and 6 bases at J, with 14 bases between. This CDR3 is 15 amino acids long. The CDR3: CASSESRGGSPEAFF. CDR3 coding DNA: TGCGCCAGCAGTGAGTCTAGGGGTGGAAGCCCTGAAGCTTTCTTT.

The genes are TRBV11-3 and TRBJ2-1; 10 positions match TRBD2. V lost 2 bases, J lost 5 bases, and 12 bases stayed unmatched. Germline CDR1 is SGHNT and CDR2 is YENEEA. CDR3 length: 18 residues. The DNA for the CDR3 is TGTGCCAGCAGCTTACAAGACGTCAGCGGGGGGGCACACAATGAGCAGTTCTTC. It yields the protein CASSLQDVSGGAHNEQFF.

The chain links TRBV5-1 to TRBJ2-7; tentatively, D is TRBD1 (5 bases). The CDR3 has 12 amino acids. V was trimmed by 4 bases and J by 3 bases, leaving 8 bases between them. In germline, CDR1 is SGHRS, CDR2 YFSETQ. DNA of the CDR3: TGCGCCAGCAGCGGCGACAGCTACGAGCAGTACTTC. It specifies CASSGDSYEQYF.

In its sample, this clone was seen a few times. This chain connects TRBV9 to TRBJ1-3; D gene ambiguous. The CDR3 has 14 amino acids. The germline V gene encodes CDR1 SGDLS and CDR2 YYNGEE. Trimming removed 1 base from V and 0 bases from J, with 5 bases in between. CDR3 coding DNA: TGTGCCAGCAGCGTATACAGCTCTGGAAACACCATATATTTT. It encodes CASSVYSSGNTIYF.

In DNA, the CDR3 is TGCGCCAGCAGCCAACAGGGGAACACTGAAGCTTTCTTT. Translating gives CASSQQGNTEAFF. The genes are TRBV5-1 and TRBJ1-1; perhaps TRBD1 as D (6 bases). The germline gives CDR1 SGHRS, CDR2 YFSETQ. The V gene lost 4 bases and the J gene lost 1 base, with 8 bases spanning the gap. This CDR3 contains 13 residues.

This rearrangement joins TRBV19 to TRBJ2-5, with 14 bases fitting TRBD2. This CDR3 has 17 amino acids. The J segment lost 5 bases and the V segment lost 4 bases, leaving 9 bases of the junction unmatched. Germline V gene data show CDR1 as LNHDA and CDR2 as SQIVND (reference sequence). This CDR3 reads CASSTGLAGGFGETQYF. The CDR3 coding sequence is TGTGCCAGTAGTACCGGACTAGCGGGAGGTTTCGGGGAGACCCAGTACTTC.

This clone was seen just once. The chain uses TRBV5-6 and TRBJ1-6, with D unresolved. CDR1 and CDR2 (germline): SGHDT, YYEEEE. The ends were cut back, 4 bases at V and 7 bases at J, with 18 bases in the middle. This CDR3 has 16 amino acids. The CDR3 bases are TGTGCCAGCAGCCCCCTGGAGGGTATAAAAAATTCACCCCTCCACTTT. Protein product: CASSPLEGIKNSPLHF.

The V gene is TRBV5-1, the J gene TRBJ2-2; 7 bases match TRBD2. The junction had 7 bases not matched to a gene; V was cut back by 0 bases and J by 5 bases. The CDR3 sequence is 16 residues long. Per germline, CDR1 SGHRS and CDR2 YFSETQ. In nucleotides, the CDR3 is TGCGCCAGCAGCTTGGCAGCGGGACTAACTACCGGGGAGCTGTTTTTT. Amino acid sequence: CASSLAAGLTTGELFF.

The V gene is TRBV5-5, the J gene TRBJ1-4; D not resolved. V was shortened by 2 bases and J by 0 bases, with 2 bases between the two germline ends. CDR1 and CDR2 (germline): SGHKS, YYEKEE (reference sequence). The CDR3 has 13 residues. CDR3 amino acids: CASSFSTNEKLFF. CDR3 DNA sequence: TGTGCCAGCAGCTTCTCAACTAATGAAAAACTGTTTTTT.

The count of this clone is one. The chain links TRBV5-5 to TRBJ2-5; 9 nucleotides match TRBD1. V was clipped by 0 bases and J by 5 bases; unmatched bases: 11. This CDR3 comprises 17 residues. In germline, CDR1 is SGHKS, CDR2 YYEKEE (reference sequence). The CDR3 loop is CASSLGLVQGAGETQYF. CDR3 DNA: TGTGCCAGCAGCTTGGGTTTGGTACAGGGGGCCGGGGAGACCCAGTACTTC.

The chain's CDR3 is CASSVQGALDTGELFF. The CDR3 coding sequence is TGTGCCAGCAGCGTACAGGGGGCTCTTGACACCGGGGAGCTGTTTTTT. The genes are TRBV7-6 and TRBJ2-2; 9 bases match TRBD1. The CDR3 extends over 16 amino acids. CDR1 SGHVS and CDR2 FNYEAQ come from the germline V gene. V shed 5 bases, J shed 3 bases, and the junction held 7 bases outside the gene matches.

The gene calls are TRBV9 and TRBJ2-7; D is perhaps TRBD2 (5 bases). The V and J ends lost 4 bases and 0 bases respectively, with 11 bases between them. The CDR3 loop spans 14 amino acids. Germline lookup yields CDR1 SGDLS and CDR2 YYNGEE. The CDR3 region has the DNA TGTGCCAGCAGCTTCTCTGGGAGCTCCTACGAGCAGTACTTC. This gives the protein CASSFSGSSYEQYF.

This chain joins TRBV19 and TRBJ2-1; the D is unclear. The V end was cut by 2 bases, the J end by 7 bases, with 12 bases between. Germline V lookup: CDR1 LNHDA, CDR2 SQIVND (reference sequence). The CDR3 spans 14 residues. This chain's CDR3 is CASSIQVAGNEQFF. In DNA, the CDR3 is TGTGCCAGTAGTATACAGGTGGCTGGGAATGAGCAGTTCTTC.

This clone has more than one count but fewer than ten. CDR3 sequence reads: CASSIPVGTAGNTIYF. As DNA, the CDR3 is TGTGCCAGTAGTATTCCCGTCGGGACAGCAGGCAACACCATATATTTT. The chain couples TRBV19 to TRBJ1-3; 7 nucleotides line up with TRBD1. CDR3 length equals 16 residues. V gave up 3 bases and J gave up 7 bases; unmatched junction bases: 12. Germline CDR1 and CDR2: LNHDA and SQIVND (reference sequence).

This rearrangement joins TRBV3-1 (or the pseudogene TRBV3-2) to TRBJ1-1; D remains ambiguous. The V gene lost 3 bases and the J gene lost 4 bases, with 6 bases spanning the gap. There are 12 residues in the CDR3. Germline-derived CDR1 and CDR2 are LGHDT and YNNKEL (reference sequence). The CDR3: CASSHSRTEAFF. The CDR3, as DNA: TGTGCCAGCAGCCATAGTCGCACTGAAGCTTTCTTT.

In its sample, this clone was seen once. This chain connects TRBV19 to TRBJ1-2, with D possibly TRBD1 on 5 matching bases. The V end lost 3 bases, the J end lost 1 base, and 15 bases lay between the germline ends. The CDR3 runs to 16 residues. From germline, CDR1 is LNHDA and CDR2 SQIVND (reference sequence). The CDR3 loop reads CASSIDGGISNYGYTF. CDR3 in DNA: TGTGCCAGTAGTATTGACGGGGGAATTAGTAACTATGGCTACACCTTC.

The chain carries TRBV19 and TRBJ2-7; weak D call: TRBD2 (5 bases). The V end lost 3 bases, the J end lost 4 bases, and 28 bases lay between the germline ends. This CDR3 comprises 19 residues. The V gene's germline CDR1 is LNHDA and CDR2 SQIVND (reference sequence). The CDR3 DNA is TGTGCCAGTAGTATGTGGGATGGACGGGGAAAAAGGCTTTCTTACGAGCAGTACTTC. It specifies CASSMWDGRGKRLSYEQYF.

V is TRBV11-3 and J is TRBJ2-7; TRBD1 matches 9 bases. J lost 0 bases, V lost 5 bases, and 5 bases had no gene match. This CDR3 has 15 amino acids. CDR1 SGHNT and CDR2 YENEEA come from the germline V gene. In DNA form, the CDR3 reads TGTGCCAGCAGCACTGGGACAGGGCCCTCCTACGAGCAGTACTTC. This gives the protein CASSTGTGPSYEQYF.

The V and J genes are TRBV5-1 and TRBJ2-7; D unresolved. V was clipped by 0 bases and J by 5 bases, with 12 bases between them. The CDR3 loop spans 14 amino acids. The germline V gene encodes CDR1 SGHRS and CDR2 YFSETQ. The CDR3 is CASSLAAGTHEQYF. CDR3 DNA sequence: TGCGCCAGCAGCTTGGCGGCAGGTACCCACGAGCAGTACTTC.

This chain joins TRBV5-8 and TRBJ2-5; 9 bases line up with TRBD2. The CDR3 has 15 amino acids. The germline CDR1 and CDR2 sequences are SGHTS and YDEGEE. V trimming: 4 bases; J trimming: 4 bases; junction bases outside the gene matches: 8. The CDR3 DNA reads TGTGCCAGCAGCCGGCTGCGGGGGGGCGGAGAGACCCAGTACTTC. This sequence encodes CASSRLRGGGETQYF. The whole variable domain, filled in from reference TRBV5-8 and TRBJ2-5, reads EAGVTQSPTHLIKTRGQQATLRCSPISGHTSVYWYQQALGLGLQFLLWYDEGEERNRGNFPPRFSGRQFPNYSSELNVNALELEDSALYLCASSRLRGGGETQYFGPGTRLLVL.

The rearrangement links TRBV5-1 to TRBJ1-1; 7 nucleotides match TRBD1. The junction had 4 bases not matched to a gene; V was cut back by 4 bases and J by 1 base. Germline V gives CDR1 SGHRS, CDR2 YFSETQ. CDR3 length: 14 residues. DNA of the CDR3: TGCGCCAGCAGCGTCGCAGGGGGGAACACTGAAGCTTTCTTT. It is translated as CASSVAGGNTEAFF.